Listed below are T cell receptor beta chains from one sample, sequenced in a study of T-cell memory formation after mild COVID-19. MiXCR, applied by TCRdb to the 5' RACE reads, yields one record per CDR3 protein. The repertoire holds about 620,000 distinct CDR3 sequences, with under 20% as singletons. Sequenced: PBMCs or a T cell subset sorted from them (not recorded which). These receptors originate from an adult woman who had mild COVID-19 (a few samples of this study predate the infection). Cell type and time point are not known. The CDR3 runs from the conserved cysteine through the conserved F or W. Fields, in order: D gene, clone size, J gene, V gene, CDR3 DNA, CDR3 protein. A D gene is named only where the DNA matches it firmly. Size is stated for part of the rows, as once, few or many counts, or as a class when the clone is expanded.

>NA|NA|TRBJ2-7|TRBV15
TGTGCCACCAGCAGAGAACTAGGCTACGAGCAGTACTTC
CATSRELGYEQYF
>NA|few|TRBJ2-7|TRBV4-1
TGCGCCAGCAGCCAAGGTCTCAGCTCCTACGAGCAGTACTTC
CASSQGLSSYEQYF
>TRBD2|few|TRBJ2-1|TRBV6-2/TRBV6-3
TGTGCCAGCAGGACGACTAGCGAGACCAATGAGCAGTTCTTC
CASRTTSETNEQFF
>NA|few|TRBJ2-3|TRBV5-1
TGCGCCAGCAGGCTAGGAGGGGACACAGATACGCAGTATTTT
CASRLGGDTDTQYF
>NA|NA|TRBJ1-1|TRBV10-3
TGTGCCATCAGTAGTTTATCCCCGAACACTGAAGCTTTCTTT
CAISSLSPNTEAFF
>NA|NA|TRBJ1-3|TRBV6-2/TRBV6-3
TGTGCCAGCAGTTACGACGGATCTGGAAACACCATATATTTT
CASSYDGSGNTIYF
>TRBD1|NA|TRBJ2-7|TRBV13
TGTGCCAGCCGACTGTATTGGGGGACAGGGAGTGACGAGCAGTACTTC
CASRLYWGTGSDEQYF
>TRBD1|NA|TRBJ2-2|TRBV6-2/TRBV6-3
TGTGCCAGCAGTCGACCAGAAGCCGGGACAGAAGGGACCACCGGGGAGCTGTTTTTT
CASSRPEAGTEGTTGELFF
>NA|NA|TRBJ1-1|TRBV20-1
TGCAGTGCTAGAGATTTGGGCAGGGCGAACACTGAAGCTTTCTTT
CSARDLGRANTEAFF
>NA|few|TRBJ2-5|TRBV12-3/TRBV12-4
TGTGCCAGCAGTGGAGCGGAGACCCAGTACTTC
CASSGAETQYF
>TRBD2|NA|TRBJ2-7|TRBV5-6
TGTGCCAGCAGCTTGGAGGGACTAGCAGCCTCCTGGGTCGGAGAGCAGTACTTC
CASSLEGLAASWVGEQYF
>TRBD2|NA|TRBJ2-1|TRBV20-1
TGCAGTGCCAACTCACCTAGCGGGAGCTACAATGAGCAGTTCTTC
CSANSPSGSYNEQFF
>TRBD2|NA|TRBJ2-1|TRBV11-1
TGTGCCAGCAGCTTTTTTAGCGGGACTAGCGGGAGGGACCACAATGAGCAGTTCTTC
CASSFFSGTSGRDHNEQFF
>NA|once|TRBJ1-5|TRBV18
TGTGCCAGCTCACCGGAAAGGACCATTAGCAATCAGCCCCAGCATTTT
CASSPERTISNQPQHF
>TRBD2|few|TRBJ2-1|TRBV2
TGTGCCAGGCGGACTAGCGTCGGAAGACACAATGAGCAGTTCTTC
CARRTSVGRHNEQFF
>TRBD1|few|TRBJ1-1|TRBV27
TGTGCCAGCAGTTTAAGTTGGACAGGGGGAACTGAAGCTTTCTTT
CASSLSWTGGTEAFF